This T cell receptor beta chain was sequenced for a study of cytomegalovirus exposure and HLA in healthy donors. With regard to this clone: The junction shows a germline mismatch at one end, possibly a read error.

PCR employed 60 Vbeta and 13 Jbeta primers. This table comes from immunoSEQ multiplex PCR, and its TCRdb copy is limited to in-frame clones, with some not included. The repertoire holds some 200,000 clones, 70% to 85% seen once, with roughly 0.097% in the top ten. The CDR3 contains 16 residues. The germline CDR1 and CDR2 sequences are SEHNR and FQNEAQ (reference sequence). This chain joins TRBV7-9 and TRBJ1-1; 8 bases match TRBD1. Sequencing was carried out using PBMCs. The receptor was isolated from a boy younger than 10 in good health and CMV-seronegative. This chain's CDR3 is CSSSLAGTGLNTEAFF. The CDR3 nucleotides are TGTTCCAGCAGCTTAGCGGGGACAGGATTGAACACTGAAGCTTTCTTT.